The present entry profiles one T cell receptor (beta chain) with its context. Produced via immunoSEQ multiplex PCR; TCRdb's table is partial and in-frame only. The sample lists 55,000 to 70,000 clones; 75% to 90% were seen once. With 10 bases clipped from V and 0 bases from J, the junction kept 5 bases outside the gene matches. The CDR3 has 14 residues. CDR1 is LNHDA, CDR2 SQIVND, per germline (reference sequence). These data originate in a study of T cell changes during pregnancy in multiple sclerosis. The receptor was derived from a female donor with multiple sclerosis, enrolled in a pregnancy study. The rearrangement uses TRBV19 and TRBJ2-1, with 8 bases lining up with TRBD2. The specimen comprised CD4+ T cells from peripheral blood mononuclear cells, sampled in the third trimester of pregnancy. CDR3 nucleotides: TGTGCCACCGGAGCGGGAGCCTCCTACAATGAGCAGTTCTTC. Its translation: CATGAGASYNEQFF.